This T cell receptor beta chain was captured by sequencing in a study of T-cell reconstitution after alpha-beta-depleted transplantation in children. Preparing the TCRbeta library involved the use of unique molecular identifiers. From the PCR reads, TCRdb called clonotypes with MiXCR, one entry per CDR3 protein. The sample has about 300,000 distinct CDR3 sequences, roughly 8.2% seen once. Findings of the study overall: Fresh T-cell production supplied most of the T-cell counts and diversity seen one year after transplant.

This clonotype showed up many times. Its antigen is undetermined. The V gene's germline CDR1 is MNHEY and CDR2 SVGAGI. The CDR3 has 16 amino acids. V was cut by 3 bases and J by 0 bases, with 15 bases left in between. This chain uses TRBV6-5 with TRBJ2-7, with D possibly matching TRBD2 (6 bases). Sequencing used peripheral blood, obtained 360 days after TCRalphabeta/CD19-depleted stem cell transplant. This clonotype was obtained from a female patient aged 2-10 years who had a stem cell transplant for Fanconi anemia, so the T cells may come from the graft donor. In DNA, the CDR3 is TGTGCCAGCAGTTATATCGGGGGACCCAGCTCCTACGAGCAGTACTTC. This sequence encodes CASSYIGGPSSYEQYF.